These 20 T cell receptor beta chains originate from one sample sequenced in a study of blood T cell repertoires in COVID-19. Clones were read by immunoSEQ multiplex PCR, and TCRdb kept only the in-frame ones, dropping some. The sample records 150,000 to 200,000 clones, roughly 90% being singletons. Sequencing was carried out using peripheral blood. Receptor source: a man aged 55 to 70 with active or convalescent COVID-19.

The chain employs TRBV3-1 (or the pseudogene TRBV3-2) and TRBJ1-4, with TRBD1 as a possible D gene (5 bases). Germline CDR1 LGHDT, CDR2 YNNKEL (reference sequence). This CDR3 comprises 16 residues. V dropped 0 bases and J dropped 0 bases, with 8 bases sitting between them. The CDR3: CASSQDSGATNEKLFF. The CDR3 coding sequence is TGTGCCAGCAGCCAAGACTCGGGGGCAACTAATGAAAAACTGTTTTTT.

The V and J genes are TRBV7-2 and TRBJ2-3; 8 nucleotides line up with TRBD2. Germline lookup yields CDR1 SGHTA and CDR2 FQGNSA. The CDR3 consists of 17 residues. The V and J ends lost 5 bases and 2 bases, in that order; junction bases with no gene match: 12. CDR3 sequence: CASSPLSGTRNTDTQYF. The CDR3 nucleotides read TGTGCCAGCAGCCCCCTCTCCGGGACTAGGAACACAGATACGCAGTATTTT.

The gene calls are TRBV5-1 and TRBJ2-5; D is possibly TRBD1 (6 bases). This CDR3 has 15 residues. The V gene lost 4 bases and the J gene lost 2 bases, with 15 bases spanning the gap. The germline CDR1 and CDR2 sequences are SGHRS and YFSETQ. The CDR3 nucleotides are TGCGCCAGCAGCAGAGGACAGTTAGGGCAAGAGACCCAGTACTTC. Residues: CASSRGQLGQETQYF.

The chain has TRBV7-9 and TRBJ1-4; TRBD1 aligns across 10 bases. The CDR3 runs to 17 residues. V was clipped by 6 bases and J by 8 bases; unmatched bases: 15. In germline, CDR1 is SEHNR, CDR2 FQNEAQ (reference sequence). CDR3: CASSHSGTGAVREKLFF. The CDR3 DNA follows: TGTGCCAGCAGTCATTCCGGGACAGGGGCGGTTAGGGAAAAACTGTTTTTT.

CDR3 nucleotides: TGTGCCAGCAGCTTGTCCGCGGGAGGATCCTACAATGAGCAGTTCTTC. Its translation: CASSLSAGGSYNEQFF. The chain combines TRBV7-2 with TRBJ2-1, with 8 positions matching TRBD2. V lost 3 bases, J lost 1 base, and 5 bases stayed unmatched. CDR3 length: 16 amino acids. Germline V gives CDR1 SGHTA, CDR2 FQGNSA.

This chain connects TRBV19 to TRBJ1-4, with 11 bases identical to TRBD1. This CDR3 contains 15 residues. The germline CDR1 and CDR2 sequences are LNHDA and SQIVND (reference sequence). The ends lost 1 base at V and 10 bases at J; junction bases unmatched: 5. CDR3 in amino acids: CASSIAPGQGGKLFF. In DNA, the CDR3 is TGTGCCAGTAGTATAGCTCCGGGACAGGGGGGAAAACTGTTTTTT.

The CDR3 nucleotides read TGCGCCAGCAGCCAAGGTCTGGAGCGGACCTACAATGAGCAGTTCTTC. As protein: CASSQGLERTYNEQFF. The V and J genes are TRBV4-1 and TRBJ2-1, with D perhaps matching TRBD2 (5 bases). The germline gives CDR1 MGHRA, CDR2 YSYEKL. V shed 1 base and J shed 2 bases, with 12 bases lying between them. The CDR3 contains 16 residues.

CDR3 region: CAITERLLGSAQHF. The CDR3 coding sequence is TGTGCCATCACTGAAAGGCTACTCGGGTCAGCCCAGCATTTT. J is TRBJ1-5 and V is TRBV10-3; no reliable D call. From germline, CDR1 is ENHRY and CDR2 SYGVKD. V was shortened by 7 bases and J by 11 bases, with 21 bases between the two germline ends. The CDR3 runs 14 residues.

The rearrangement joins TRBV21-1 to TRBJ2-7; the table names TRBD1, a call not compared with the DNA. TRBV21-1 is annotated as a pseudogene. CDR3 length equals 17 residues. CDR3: CASSDRDRESNSYEQYF. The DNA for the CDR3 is TGTGCCAGCAGCGACCGGGACAGGGAATCCAACTCCTACGAGCAGTACTTC.

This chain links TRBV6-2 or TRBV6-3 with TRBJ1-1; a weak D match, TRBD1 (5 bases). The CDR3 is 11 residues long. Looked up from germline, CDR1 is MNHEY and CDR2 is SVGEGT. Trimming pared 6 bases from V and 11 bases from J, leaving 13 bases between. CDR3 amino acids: CASSSTGRAFF. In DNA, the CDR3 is TGTGCCAGCAGCTCTACAGGACGGGCTTTCTTT.

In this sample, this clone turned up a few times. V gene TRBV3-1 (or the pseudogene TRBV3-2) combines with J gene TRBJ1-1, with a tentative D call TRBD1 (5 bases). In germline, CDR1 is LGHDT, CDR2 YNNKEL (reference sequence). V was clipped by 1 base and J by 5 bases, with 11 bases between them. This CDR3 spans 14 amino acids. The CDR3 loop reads CASSQVFRGTEAFF. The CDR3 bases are TGTGCCAGCAGCCAAGTTTTTAGGGGTACTGAAGCTTTCTTT.

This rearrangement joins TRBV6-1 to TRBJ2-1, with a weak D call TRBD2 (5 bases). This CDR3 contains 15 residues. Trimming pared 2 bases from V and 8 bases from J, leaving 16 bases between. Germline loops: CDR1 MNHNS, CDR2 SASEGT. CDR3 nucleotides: TGTGCCAGCAGTGAATTAAGCGGCCGGGCTCATGAGCAGTTCTTC. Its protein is CASSELSGRAHEQFF.

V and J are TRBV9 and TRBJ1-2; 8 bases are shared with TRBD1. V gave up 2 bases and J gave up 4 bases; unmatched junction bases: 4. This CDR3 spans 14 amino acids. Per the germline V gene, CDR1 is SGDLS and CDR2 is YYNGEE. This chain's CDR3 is CASSVQGASYGYTF. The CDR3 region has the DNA TGTGCCAGCAGCGTCCAGGGGGCGAGCTATGGCTACACCTTC. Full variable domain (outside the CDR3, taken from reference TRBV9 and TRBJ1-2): DSGVTQTPKHLITATGQRVTLRCSPRSGDLSVYWYQQSLDQGLQFLIQYYNGEERAKGNILERFSAQQFPDLHSELNLSSLELGDSALYFCASSVQGASYGYTFGSGTRLTVV.

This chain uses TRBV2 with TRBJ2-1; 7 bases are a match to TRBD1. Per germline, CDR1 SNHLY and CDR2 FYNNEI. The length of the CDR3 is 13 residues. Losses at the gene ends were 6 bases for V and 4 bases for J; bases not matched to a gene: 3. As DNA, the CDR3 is TGTGCCAGCAGGGACAGGCCGTACAATGAGCAGTTCTTC. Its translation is CASRDRPYNEQFF.

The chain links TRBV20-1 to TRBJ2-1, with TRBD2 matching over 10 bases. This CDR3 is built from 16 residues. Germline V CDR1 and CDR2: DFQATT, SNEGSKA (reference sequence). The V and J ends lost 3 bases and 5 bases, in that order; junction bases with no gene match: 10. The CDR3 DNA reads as TGCAGTGCTAGTGGAAGCGGGGGGGCCTGGGACAATGAGCAGTTCTTC. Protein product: CSASGSGGAWDNEQFF.

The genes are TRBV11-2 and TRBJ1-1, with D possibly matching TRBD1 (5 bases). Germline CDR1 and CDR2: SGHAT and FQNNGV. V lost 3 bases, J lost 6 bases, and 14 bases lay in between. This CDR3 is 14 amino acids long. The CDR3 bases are TGTGCCAGCAGCTTGCGGGGCCCGATCTCTGAAGCTTTCTTT. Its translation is CASSLRGPISEAFF.

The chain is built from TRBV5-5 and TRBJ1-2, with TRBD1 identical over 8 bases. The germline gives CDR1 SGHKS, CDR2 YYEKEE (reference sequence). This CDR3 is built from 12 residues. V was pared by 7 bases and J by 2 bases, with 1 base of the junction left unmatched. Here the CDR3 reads CASRQGNYGYTF. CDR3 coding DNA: TGTGCCAGCCGACAGGGGAACTATGGCTACACCTTC.

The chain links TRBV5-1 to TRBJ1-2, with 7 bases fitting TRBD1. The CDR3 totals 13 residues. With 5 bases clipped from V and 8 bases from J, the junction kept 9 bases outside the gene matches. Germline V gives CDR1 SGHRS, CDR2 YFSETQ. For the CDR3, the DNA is TGCGCCAGCAGTCCACAGGGGACTCAAGGCTACACCTTC. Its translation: CASSPQGTQGYTF.

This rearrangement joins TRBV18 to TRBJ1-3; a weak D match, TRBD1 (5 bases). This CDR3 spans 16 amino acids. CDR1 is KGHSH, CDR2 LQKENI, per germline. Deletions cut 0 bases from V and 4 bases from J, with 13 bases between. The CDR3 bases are TGTGCCAGCTCACCACCGCGCACAGGTCTAGGAAACACCATATATTTT. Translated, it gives CASSPPRTGLGNTIYF.

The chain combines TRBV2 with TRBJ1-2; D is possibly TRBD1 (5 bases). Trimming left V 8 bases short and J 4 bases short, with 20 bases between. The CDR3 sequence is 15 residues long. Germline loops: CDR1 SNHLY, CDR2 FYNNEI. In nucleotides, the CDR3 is TGTGCCAGCCCCCTAGGGGCAGGCGGCCGCTATGGCTACACCTTC. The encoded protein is CASPLGAGGRYGYTF.